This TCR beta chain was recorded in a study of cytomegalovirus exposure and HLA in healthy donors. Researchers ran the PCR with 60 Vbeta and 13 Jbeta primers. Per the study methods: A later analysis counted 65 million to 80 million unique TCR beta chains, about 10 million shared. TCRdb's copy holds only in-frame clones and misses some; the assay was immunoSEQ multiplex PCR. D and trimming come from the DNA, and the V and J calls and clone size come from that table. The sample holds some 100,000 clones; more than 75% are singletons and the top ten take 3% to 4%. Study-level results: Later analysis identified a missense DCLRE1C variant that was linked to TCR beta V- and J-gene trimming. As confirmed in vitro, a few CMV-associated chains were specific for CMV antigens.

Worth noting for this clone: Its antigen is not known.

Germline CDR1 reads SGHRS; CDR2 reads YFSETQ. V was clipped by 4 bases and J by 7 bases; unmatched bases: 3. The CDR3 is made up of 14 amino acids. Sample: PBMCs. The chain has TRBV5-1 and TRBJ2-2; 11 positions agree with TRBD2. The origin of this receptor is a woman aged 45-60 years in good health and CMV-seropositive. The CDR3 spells CASSQGLADGELFF. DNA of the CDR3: TGCGCCAGCAGCCAGGGACTAGCGGACGGGGAGCTGTTTTTT.